The present TCR beta chain was sequenced within a study of blood T cell repertoires in COVID-19. Background on the study: Samples taken during acute and convalescent COVID-19 were collected in the United States, Italy and Spain. T cells, B-cell-depleted T cells, or PBMCs supplied cDNA or gDNA.

In the source study's methods: Researchers report that nucleated cell counts were estimated from reference gene primer amplification. Sequencing used immunoSEQ multiplex PCR; TCRdb keeps in-frame clones, though not all of them. That table supplies the V and J calls and clone size; D and trimming were determined from the DNA. The sample has about 130,000 clones, approximately 80% seen once; the top ten hold 1.9%. CDR3 length: 15 amino acids. V lost 6 bases to trimming and J lost 6 bases, with 21 bases between them. CDR1 is MNHEY and CDR2 is SVGAGI in the germline V gene. The sample was peripheral blood. The receptor's source is a man aged 65 to 85 with acute or convalescent COVID-19. V gene TRBV6-5 combines with J gene TRBJ2-7; TRBD2 is a possible D gene (6 bases). The CDR3 spells CASRPGTGLRAEQYF. In DNA, the CDR3 is TGTGCCAGCAGACCAGGGACGGGACTCAGGGCCGAGCAGTACTTC.